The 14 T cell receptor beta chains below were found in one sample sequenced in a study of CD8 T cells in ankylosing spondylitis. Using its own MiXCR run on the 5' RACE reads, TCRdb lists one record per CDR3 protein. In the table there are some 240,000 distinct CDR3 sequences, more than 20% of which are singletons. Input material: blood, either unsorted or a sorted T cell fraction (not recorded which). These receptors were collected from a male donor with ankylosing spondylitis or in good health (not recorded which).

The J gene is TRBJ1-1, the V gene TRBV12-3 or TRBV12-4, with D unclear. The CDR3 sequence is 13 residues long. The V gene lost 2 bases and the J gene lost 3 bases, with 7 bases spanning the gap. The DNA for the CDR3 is TGTGCCAGCAGTTTAACGACGGACACTGAAGCTTTCTTT. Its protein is CASSLTTDTEAFF.

In DNA, the CDR3 is TGCAGTGCTAGGGGTCCGAACACTGAAGCTTTCTTT. Translated: CSARGPNTEAFF. The gene calls are TRBV20-1 and TRBJ1-1; D is uncertain. Germline CDR1 DFQATT, CDR2 SNEGSKA (reference sequence). The ends were cut back, 3 bases at V and 1 base at J, with 6 bases in the middle. The CDR3 sequence is 12 residues long.

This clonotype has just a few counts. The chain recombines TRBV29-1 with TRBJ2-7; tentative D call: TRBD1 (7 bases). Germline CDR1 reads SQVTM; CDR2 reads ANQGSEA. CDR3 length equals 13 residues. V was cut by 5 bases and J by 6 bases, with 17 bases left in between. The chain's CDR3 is CSVSGDSAAEQYF. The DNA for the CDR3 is TGCAGCGTTTCGGGGGACAGTGCAGCCGAGCAGTACTTC.

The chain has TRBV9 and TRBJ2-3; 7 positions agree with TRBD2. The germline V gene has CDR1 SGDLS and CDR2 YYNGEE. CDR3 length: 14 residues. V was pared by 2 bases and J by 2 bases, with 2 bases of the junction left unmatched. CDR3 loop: CASSVGGFTDTQYF. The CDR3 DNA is TGTGCCAGCAGCGTGGGAGGGTTCACAGATACGCAGTATTTT.

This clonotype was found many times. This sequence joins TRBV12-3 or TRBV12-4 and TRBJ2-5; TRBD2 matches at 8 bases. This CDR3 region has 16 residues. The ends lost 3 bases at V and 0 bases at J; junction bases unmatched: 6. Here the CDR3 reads CASSLGAGGNQETQYF. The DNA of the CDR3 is TGTGCCAGCAGTTTGGGCGCGGGGGGAAACCAAGAGACCCAGTACTTC.

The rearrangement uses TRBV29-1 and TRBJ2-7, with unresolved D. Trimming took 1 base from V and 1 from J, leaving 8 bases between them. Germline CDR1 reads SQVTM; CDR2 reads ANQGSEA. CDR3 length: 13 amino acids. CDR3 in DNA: TGCAGCGTTGAAGTAGTGACTTCCTACGAGCAGTACTTC. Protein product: CSVEVVTSYEQYF.

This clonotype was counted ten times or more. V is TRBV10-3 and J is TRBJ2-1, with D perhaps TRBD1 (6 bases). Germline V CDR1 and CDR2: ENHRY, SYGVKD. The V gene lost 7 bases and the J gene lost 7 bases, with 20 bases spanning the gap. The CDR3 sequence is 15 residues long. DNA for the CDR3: TGTGCCATCACTACAGGACAGACCCAACATAATGAGCAGTTCTTC. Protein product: CAITTGQTQHNEQFF.

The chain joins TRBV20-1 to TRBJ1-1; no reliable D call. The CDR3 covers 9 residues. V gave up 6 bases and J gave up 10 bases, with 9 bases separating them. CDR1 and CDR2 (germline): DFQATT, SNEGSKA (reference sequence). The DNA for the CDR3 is TGCAGTGCGAGTACCCGAGCTTTCTTT. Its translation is CSASTRAFF.

The chain's CDR3 is CSARDASGVQETQYF. CDR3 nucleotides: TGCAGTGCTAGAGACGCTAGCGGGGTCCAAGAGACCCAGTACTTC. The chain combines TRBV20-1 with TRBJ2-5; 9 bases match TRBD2. CDR3 size: 15 residues. The junction had 3 bases not matched to a gene; V was cut back by 0 bases and J by 1 base. The V gene's germline CDR1 is DFQATT and CDR2 SNEGSKA (reference sequence).

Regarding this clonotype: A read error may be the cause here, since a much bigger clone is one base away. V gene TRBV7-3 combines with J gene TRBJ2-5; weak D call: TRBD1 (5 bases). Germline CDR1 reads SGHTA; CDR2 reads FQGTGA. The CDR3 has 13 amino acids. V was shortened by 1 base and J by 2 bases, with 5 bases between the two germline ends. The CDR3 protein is CASSLNRQETQYF. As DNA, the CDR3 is TGTGCCAGCAGCTTAAACAGGCAAGAGACCCAGTACTTC.

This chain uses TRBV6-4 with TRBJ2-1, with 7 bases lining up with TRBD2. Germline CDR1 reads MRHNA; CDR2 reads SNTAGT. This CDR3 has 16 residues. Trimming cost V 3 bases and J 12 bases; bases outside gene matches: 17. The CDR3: CASSDPRGSGDEWQFF. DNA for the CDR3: TGTGCCAGCAGTGATCCCCGCGGAAGCGGGGATGAATGGCAGTTCTTC.

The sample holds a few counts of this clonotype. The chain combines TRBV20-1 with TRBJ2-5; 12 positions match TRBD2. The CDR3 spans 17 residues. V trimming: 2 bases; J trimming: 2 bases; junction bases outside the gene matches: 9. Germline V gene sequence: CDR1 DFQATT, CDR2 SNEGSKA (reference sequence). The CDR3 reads CSARIRGLAGIQETQYF. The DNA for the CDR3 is TGCAGTGCTAGAATCCGCGGACTAGCGGGGATACAAGAGACCCAGTACTTC.

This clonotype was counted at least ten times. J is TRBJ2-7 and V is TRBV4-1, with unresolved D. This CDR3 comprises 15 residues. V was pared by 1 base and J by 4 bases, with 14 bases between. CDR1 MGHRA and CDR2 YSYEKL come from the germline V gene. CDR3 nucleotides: TGCGCCAGCAGCCAAGGACCGACCTCTGGATACGAGCAGTACTTC. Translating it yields CASSQGPTSGYEQYF.

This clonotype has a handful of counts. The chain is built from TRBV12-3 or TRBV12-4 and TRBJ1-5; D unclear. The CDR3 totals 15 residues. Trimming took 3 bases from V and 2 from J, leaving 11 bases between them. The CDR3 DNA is TGTGCCAGCAGTTTTAAGTCTGCGGGCAATCAGCCCCAGCATTTT. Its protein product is CASSFKSAGNQPQHF.